The 11 T cell receptor beta chains below all came from one sample that was sequenced in a study of T cell repertoires in cytomegalovirus infection. MiXCR, run by TCRdb on the reads, gives a single entry per CDR3 protein. The sample lists about 190,000 distinct CDR3 sequences, about 28% seen once, with approximately 31% in the top ten. The sample consisted of PBMCs. The receptors were sampled from a human donor in good health (CMV status not recorded). Some clones in this sample may be carry-over from other donors' samples.

This clonotype was counted between two and nine times. The chain couples TRBV20-1 to TRBJ1-5; possibly TRBD1 for D (6 bases). V dropped 2 bases and J dropped 0 bases, with 11 bases sitting between them. This CDR3 contains 15 residues. Germline-derived CDR1 and CDR2 are DFQATT and SNEGSKA (reference sequence). The CDR3 protein is CSARRSGVSNQPQHF. The CDR3 DNA is TGCAGTGCTAGAAGATCAGGGGTTAGCAATCAGCCCCAGCATTTT.

The chain links TRBV5-1 to TRBJ1-2, with a weak D call TRBD1 (5 bases). This CDR3 has 15 residues. V was shortened by 0 bases and J by 8 bases, with 17 bases between the two germline ends. CDR1 is SGHRS and CDR2 is YFSETQ in the germline V gene. CDR3 sequence: CASSLERGREGGYTF. CDR3 nucleotide sequence: TGCGCCAGCAGCTTGGAACGTGGCAGGGAGGGCGGCTACACCTTC.

The rearrangement links TRBV6-2 or TRBV6-3 to TRBJ2-1; 7 positions agree with TRBD2. Germline loops: CDR1 MNHEY, CDR2 SVGEGT. The CDR3 has 17 amino acids. The V segment lost 0 bases and the J segment 9 bases; nucleotides outside the gene matches: 14. The CDR3 sequence: CASSYSPWGGGRSEQFF. Written as DNA, the CDR3 is TGTGCCAGCAGTTACTCGCCCTGGGGGGGGGGTAGGAGTGAGCAGTTCTTC.

The CDR3 DNA sequence: TGTGCCAGCAGTGAATGGGGCGGTGATCAGCCCCAGCATTTT. Protein sequence: CASSEWGGDQPQHF. This chain uses TRBV25-1 with TRBJ1-5; D perhaps matches TRBD1 (5 bases). V gave up 1 base and J gave up 5 bases, with 9 bases separating them. Per germline, CDR1 MGHDK and CDR2 SYGVNS. This CDR3 has 14 residues.

This clonotype was recorded a few times. V and J are TRBV12-3 or TRBV12-4 and TRBJ1-1; no reliable D call. Trimming removed 1 base from V and 1 base from J, with 10 bases in between. The CDR3 covers 15 residues. The CDR3 DNA reads as TGTGCCAGCAGTTTAGGGGCAGGATGGAACACTGAAGCTTTCTTT. This encodes CASSLGAGWNTEAFF.

The chain recombines TRBV7-3 with TRBJ1-1; perhaps TRBD1 as D (5 bases). Germline CDR1 is SGHTA and CDR2 is FQGTGA. V was clipped by 0 bases and J by 7 bases, with 9 bases between them. The CDR3 has 13 residues. The CDR3 spells CASSLTVDSEAFF. The DNA for the CDR3 is TGTGCCAGCAGCTTAACGGTCGACAGTGAAGCTTTCTTT.

This clonotype was counted between two and nine times. This chain connects TRBV6-2 or TRBV6-3 to TRBJ2-1, with TRBD1 matching 7 bases. The length of the CDR3 is 15 residues. Trimming took 2 bases from V and 2 from J; bases not matched to a gene: 3. Germline V gives CDR1 MNHEY, CDR2 SVGEGT. The CDR3 DNA reads as TGTGCCAGCAGTTACCGGGACAGACCCTACAATGAGCAGTTCTTC. Residues: CASSYRDRPYNEQFF.

This clonotype was observed a few times. The chain employs TRBV11-2 and TRBJ2-7, with a tentative D call TRBD1 (6 bases). CDR1 is SGHAT and CDR2 is FQNNGV in the germline V gene. V was shortened by 5 bases and J by 3 bases, with 20 bases between the two germline ends. The length of the CDR3 is 16 residues. CDR3 protein: CASSPRPGHVVYEQYF. CDR3 DNA sequence: TGTGCCAGCAGCCCACGACCGGGACACGTCGTCTACGAGCAGTACTTC.

The chain combines TRBV19 with TRBJ2-4, with D uncertain. Germline V lookup: CDR1 LNHDA, CDR2 SQIVND (reference sequence). The CDR3 spans 15 residues. Trimming cost V 6 bases and J 4 bases, with 16 bases left between them. Here the CDR3 DNA reads TGTGCCAGTAGAAAAGGGATGGGTTCAAAAAACATTCAGTACTTC. It translates to CASRKGMGSKNIQYF. Variable domain in full (rest from reference TRBV19 and TRBJ2-4): DGGITQSPKYLFRKEGQNVTLSCEQNLNHDAMYWYRQDPGQGLRLIYYSQIVNDFQKGDIAEGYSVSREKKESFPLTVTSAQKNPTAFYLCASRKGMGSKNIQYFGAGTRLSVL.

This clonotype occurred once. The V gene is TRBV4-3, the J gene TRBJ1-2, with D possibly TRBD1 on 5 matching bases. Germline CDR1 reads LGHNA; CDR2 reads YSLEER. The CDR3 is 15 amino acids. V shed 0 bases and J shed 6 bases, with 14 bases lying between them. CDR3 in amino acids: CASSQEWRGGDGYTF. Written as DNA, the CDR3 is TGCGCCAGCAGCCAAGAGTGGAGGGGAGGAGATGGCTACACCTTC.

The CDR3 bases are TGTGCCAGCACCTGGGCAGGGGGCTATGGCTACACCTTC. Protein sequence: CASTWAGGYGYTF. This chain uses TRBV12-3 or TRBV12-4 with TRBJ1-2; 7 bases are a match to TRBD1. The CDR3 extends over 13 amino acids. Trimming at V came to 7 bases and at J to 4 bases, leaving 6 bases not matched to a gene.